What follows are 10 T cell receptor beta chains derived from one specimen sequenced in a study of blood T cell repertoires in COVID-19. Some clones are missing from TCRdb's copy, which holds only in-frame ones; the method was immunoSEQ multiplex PCR. The table has 430,000 or so clones, about 88% seen once; the top ten hold around 1.5%. Sequencing was performed on PBMCs or T cells enriched from blood (not recorded which). These receptors were taken from a woman younger than 30 who had been exposed to COVID-19.

The chain uses TRBV29-1 and TRBJ2-3; 14 positions agree with TRBD2. The length of the CDR3 is 14 residues. The V gene's germline CDR1 is SQVTM and CDR2 ANQGSEA. The trim removed 7 bases at V and 4 bases at J, leaving 4 bases unmatched. The CDR3 region has the DNA TGCAGCGAGCGACTAGCGGGGGGGCCAGATACGCAGTATTTT. Residues: CSERLAGGPDTQYF.

This chain uses TRBV4-2 with TRBJ2-1; a weak D match, TRBD1 (5 bases). CDR1 and CDR2 from the germline V gene are LGHNA and YNFKEQ. V was trimmed by 0 bases and J by 5 bases, leaving 14 bases between them. The CDR3 runs 16 residues. The CDR3 here is CASSQDGFGQHNEQFF. DNA of the CDR3: TGTGCCAGCAGCCAAGATGGATTCGGACAACACAATGAGCAGTTCTTC.

This chain links TRBV12-5 with TRBJ2-7, with 7 bases that match TRBD1. V shed 4 bases and J 3 bases; nucleotides not matched to a gene: 12. Germline V lookup: CDR1 LGHNT, CDR2 FRNRAP. The CDR3 consists of 16 residues. The CDR3 loop reads CASGSDRAKSFYEQYF. The DNA for the CDR3 is TGTGCTAGTGGTTCCGACAGGGCAAAGAGCTTCTACGAGCAGTACTTC.

The chain combines TRBV7-2 with TRBJ1-2; 9 nucleotides match TRBD1. Trimming removed 4 bases from V and 7 bases from J; junction bases left unmatched: 4. Germline V gene sequence: CDR1 SGHTA, CDR2 FQGNSA. The CDR3 loop spans 13 amino acids. CDR3 region: CASSSTGGLGYTF. CDR3 nucleotide sequence: TGTGCCAGCAGCTCGACAGGGGGACTTGGCTACACCTTC.

The rearrangement uses TRBV5-1 and TRBJ2-1; D is possibly TRBD2 (5 bases). This CDR3 spans 14 amino acids. The ends were cut back, 0 bases at V and 5 bases at J, with 9 bases in the middle. Germline V lookup: CDR1 SGHRS, CDR2 YFSETQ. CDR3 region: CASSLGRADNEQFF. CDR3 DNA sequence: TGCGCCAGCAGCTTGGGGCGGGCTGACAATGAGCAGTTCTTC.

This chain uses TRBV4-1 with TRBJ2-1, with a tentative D call TRBD1 (6 bases). Germline V CDR1 and CDR2: MGHRA, YSYEKL. Trimming removed 3 bases from V and 3 bases from J, with 18 bases in between. The CDR3 loop spans 17 amino acids. For the CDR3, the DNA is TGCGCCAGCAGCCAGTCTAGACAGGATCCCAACTACAATGAGCAGTTCTTC. Its translation is CASSQSRQDPNYNEQFF.

The chain carries TRBV7-2 and TRBJ1-6, with 7 bases fitting TRBD1. Germline-derived CDR1 and CDR2 are SGHTA and FQGNSA. This CDR3 contains 14 residues. The J segment lost 6 bases and the V segment lost 4 bases, leaving 3 bases of the junction unmatched. The CDR3 region is CASSSGQPNSPLHF. In nucleotides, the CDR3 is TGTGCCAGCAGCTCGGGACAGCCTAATTCACCCCTCCACTTT.

The rearrangement joins TRBV19 to TRBJ1-1; D may be TRBD1 (5 bases). This CDR3 spans 20 amino acids. V gave up 3 bases and J gave up 0 bases, with 26 bases separating them. CDR1 is LNHDA, CDR2 SQIVND, per germline (reference sequence). The CDR3 bases are TGTGCCAGTAGTATTAGACCCCCACTCGAGACGGGGGAAATGAACACTGAAGCTTTCTTT. Its protein product is CASSIRPPLETGEMNTEAFF.

This clone was seen a few times. V gene TRBV2 combines with J gene TRBJ2-7, with a possible D match to TRBD1 (5 bases). Trimming cost V 8 bases and J 6 bases, with 11 bases left between them. Per the germline V gene, CDR1 is SNHLY and CDR2 is FYNNEI. The length of the CDR3 is 11 residues. The CDR3 protein is CASGARSEQYF. The CDR3 region has the DNA TGTGCCAGCGGGGCGCGCAGCGAGCAGTACTTC.

The chain has TRBV6-5 and TRBJ1-1; D might be TRBD1 (5 bases). Per the germline V gene, CDR1 is MNHEY and CDR2 is SVGAGI. Trimming removed 4 bases from V and 2 bases from J, with 8 bases in between. CDR3 size: 13 residues. The CDR3 region has the DNA TGTGCCAGCAGTTCAGACAGTAACACTGAAGCTTTCTTT. It is translated as CASSSDSNTEAFF.